Described below is a single T cell receptor (beta chain) sequence and its context. CDR3 length: 16 amino acids. V was pared by 5 bases and J by 0 bases, with 17 bases between. Germline V gene lookup returns CDR1 SGHVS and CDR2 FNYEAQ. These data come from a study of shared T cell receptors in the human thymus. Clones were sequenced by immunoSEQ multiplex PCR, and TCRdb holds only the in-frame ones, with some missing. The repertoire holds some 700,000 clones, with around nine tenths as singletons. These data were also filed under a second study, of human thymus T cells. As reported in that work: Unrelated individuals had highly overlapping thymic repertoires, as reported in related research.

This clonotype originated in a boy under two years old with a congenital heart defect. V usage is TRBV7-6 and J usage is TRBJ2-7; a possible D gene is TRBD2 (6 bases). The sequenced sample consisted of thymocytes. The CDR3 nucleotides read TGTGCCAGCAGCCCCCGGGTAGCGGAAAGCTCCTACGAGCAGTACTTC. Its translation is CASSPRVAESSYEQYF.